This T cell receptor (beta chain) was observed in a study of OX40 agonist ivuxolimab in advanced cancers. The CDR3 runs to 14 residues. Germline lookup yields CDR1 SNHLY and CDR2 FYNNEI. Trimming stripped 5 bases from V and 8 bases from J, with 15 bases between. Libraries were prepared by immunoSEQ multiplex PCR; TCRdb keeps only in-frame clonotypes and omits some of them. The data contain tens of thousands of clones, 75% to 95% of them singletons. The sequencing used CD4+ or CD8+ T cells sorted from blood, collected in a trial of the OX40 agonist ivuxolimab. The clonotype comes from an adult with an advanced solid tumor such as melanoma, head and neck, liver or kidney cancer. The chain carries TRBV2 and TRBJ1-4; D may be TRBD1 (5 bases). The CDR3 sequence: CASSPQGVREKLFF. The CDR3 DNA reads TGTGCCAGCAGTCCTCAGGGAGTACGGGAAAAACTGTTTTTT. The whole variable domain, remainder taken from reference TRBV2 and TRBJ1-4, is EPEVTQTPSHQVTQMGQEVILRCVPISNHLYFYWYRQILGQKVEFLVSFYNNEISEKSEIFDDQFSVERPDGSNFTLKIRSTKLEDSAMYFCASSPQGVREKLFFGSGTQLSVL.